These 22 T cell receptor beta chains share one sample of origin, sequenced in a study of regulatory T cells in long-lasting Graves disease. According to the study, TCR beta libraries were built with iRepertoire HTBI primers and CDR3-region Arm-PCR. TCRdb independently ran MiXCR on the multiplex PCR reads; one entry per CDR3 protein. Of roughly 500,000 distinct CDR3 sequences detected, about 20% appear once; the ten largest clones hold 6.5% to 8%. Specified time point: persistent/refractory GD, antithyroid drugs over 5 years with positive TRAb. Making the TCR library involved RNA that had been extracted from PBMCs. Specimen: peripheral blood mononuclear cells (PBMCs), collected when the disease was refractory, from a patient treated with antithyroid drugs. Receptors originate from a female donor with Graves disease.

There are many counts of this clonotype. J is TRBJ2-7 and V is TRBV10-1, with D perhaps being TRBD1 or TRBD2 (7 bases each). The length of the CDR3 is 15 residues. Trimming shortened V by 6 bases and J by 3 bases, and 18 bases separated the two germline ends. Germline values: CDR1 WNHNN, CDR2 SYGVQD (reference sequence). CDR3 residues: CASRTQGRDDYEQYF. The CDR3 bases are TGCGCCAGCAGAACACAGGGGAGGGATGACTACGAGCAGTACTTC.

Note on this clonotype: At one of its ends the junction is not consistent with the germline gene, which may arise from a read error. The chain has TRBV5-4 and TRBJ1-4; no reliable D call. Germline CDR1 reads SGHNT; CDR2 reads YYREEE (reference sequence). The CDR3 has 13 amino acids. The CDR3 coding sequence is TGTGCCAGCAGCTACGCGGGTGATGAAAAACTGTCTTTT. Translation: CASSYAGDEKLSF.

The chain couples TRBV27 to TRBJ2-7; the match to TRBD1 covers 10 bases. J gave up 1 base and V 5 bases, and 26 bases lay outside the gene matches. The germline V gene encodes CDR1 MNHEY and CDR2 SMNVEV (reference sequence). The CDR3 runs to 22 residues. The CDR3 nucleotides are TGTGCCAGCAGTCTGGCCGTCAGTCGGGGGACAGGGGTTGGCCGTGAATCCTACGAGCAGTACTTC. It codes for CASSLAVSRGTGVGRESYEQYF.

The chain recombines TRBV4-2 with TRBJ2-5; unclear D gene. The CDR3 covers 16 residues. CDR1 LGHNA and CDR2 YNFKEQ come from the germline V gene. V lost 0 bases to trimming and J lost 5 bases, with 16 bases between them. The CDR3: CASSQEYGSPVETQYF. The CDR3 DNA is TGTGCCAGCAGCCAAGAATACGGTAGTCCAGTGGAGACCCAGTACTTC.

This clonotype was observed a few times. DNA of the CDR3: TGTGCCATCAGTGAGGGGGGACAGGAAGCTTTCTTT. Translated: CAISEGGQEAFF. The V gene is TRBV10-3, the J gene TRBJ1-1; 7 nucleotides line up with TRBD1. From germline, CDR1 is ENHRY and CDR2 SYGVKD. The trim removed 2 bases at V and 8 bases at J, leaving 2 bases unmatched. This CDR3 region has 12 residues.

The CDR3 loop reads CSARQGAREQYF. The CDR3 coding sequence is TGCAGCGCCCGACAGGGGGCTCGGGAGCAGTACTTC. This chain uses TRBV29-1 with TRBJ2-7, with 10 positions matching TRBD1. There are 12 residues in the CDR3. Germline V gene data show CDR1 as SQVTM and CDR2 as ANQGSEA. V was pared by 7 bases and J by 7 bases, with 7 bases of the junction left unmatched.

This clonotype was picked up a small number of times. The V gene is TRBV3-1, the J gene TRBJ2-7; D gene uncertain. Germline-derived CDR1 and CDR2 are LGHDT and YNNKEL (reference sequence). This CDR3 comprises 15 residues. V lost 4 bases to trimming and J lost 0 bases, with 13 bases between them. The CDR3 is CASSPVGTISYEQYF. CDR3 DNA: TGTGCCAGCAGCCCCGTAGGTACGATCTCCTACGAGCAGTACTTC.

This clonotype was counted many times. The CDR3 is CASREHTGTGTNEQYF. For the CDR3, the DNA is TGTGCCAGCAGAGAGCATACCGGGACAGGGACTAACGAGCAGTACTTC. This sequence joins TRBV2 and TRBJ2-7, with 9 bases aligning to TRBD1. The CDR3 loop spans 16 amino acids. V was pared by 6 bases and J by 5 bases, with 14 bases of the junction left unmatched. CDR1 and CDR2 (germline): SNHLY, FYNNEI.

This clonotype was seen a handful of times. The CDR3 region has the DNA TGTGCCAGTAGAATTGGACAGCCGAACACTGAAGCTTTCTTT. This encodes CASRIGQPNTEAFF. The V gene is TRBV19, the J gene TRBJ1-1, with a weak D call TRBD1 (6 bases). V shed 6 bases and J shed 1 base, with 12 bases lying between them. In germline, CDR1 is LNHDA, CDR2 SQIVND (reference sequence). This CDR3 region has 14 residues.

This clonotype was counted a few times. The J gene is TRBJ2-2, the V gene TRBV3-1; 10 bases fit TRBD1. The CDR3 length is 14 residues. V shed 7 bases, J shed 7 bases, and the junction held 6 bases outside the gene matches. Germline V gene data show CDR1 as LGHDT and CDR2 as YNNKEL (reference sequence). The CDR3 region is CASMGTGAHGELFF. For the CDR3, the DNA is TGTGCCAGCATGGGGACAGGGGCGCACGGGGAGCTGTTTTTT.

This clonotype showed up many times. V is TRBV6-2 or TRBV6-3 and J is TRBJ2-5; TRBD2 aligns across 8 bases. V shed 8 bases, J shed 3 bases, and the junction held 14 bases outside the gene matches. CDR1 MNHEY and CDR2 SVGEGT come from the germline V gene. This CDR3 spans 16 amino acids. The DNA of the CDR3 is TGTGCCAGCTCGGCGGTACGGGAGGGGAGGGAAGAGACCCAGTACTTC. Amino acid sequence: CASSAVREGREETQYF.

This clonotype was recorded at least ten times. The J gene is TRBJ2-7, the V gene TRBV2; 15 bases line up with TRBD2. Germline V gives CDR1 SNHLY, CDR2 FYNNEI. Trimming cost V 6 bases and J 3 bases; bases outside gene matches: 6. The CDR3 has 16 amino acids. As DNA, the CDR3 is TGTGCCAGCAGAGGACTAGCGGGAGGGCCTTTCTACGAGCAGTACTTC. Its translation is CASRGLAGGPFYEQYF. Full variable domain (missing parts from reference TRBV2 and TRBJ2-7): EPEVTQTPSHQVTQMGQEVILRCVPISNHLYFYWYRQILGQKVEFLVSFYNNEISEKSEIFDDQFSVERPDGSNFTLKIRSTKLEDSAMYFCASRGLAGGPFYEQYFGPGTRLTVT.

This clonotype was seen more than once but under ten times. The CDR3 DNA sequence: TGTGCCAGCAGTCCCCCCCCACCGGAGCAGTACTTC. Its translation: CASSPPPPEQYF. The chain uses TRBV5-5 and TRBJ2-7; D gene ambiguous. The CDR3 sequence is 12 residues long. Germline V lookup: CDR1 SGHKS, CDR2 YYEKEE (reference sequence). V was cut by 5 bases and J by 7 bases, with 13 bases left in between.

In regard to this clonotype: This may arise from a read error, as a much more abundant clone is one base away. This sequence joins TRBV4-1 and TRBJ1-1, with no clear D. Germline-derived CDR1 and CDR2 are MGHRA and YSYEKL. The CDR3 covers 13 residues. V was shortened by 6 bases and J by 6 bases, with 14 bases between the two germline ends. As DNA, the CDR3 is TGCGCCAGCAGGGACCCTTGCCATCCTGAAGCTTTCTTT. Translated, it gives CASRDPCHPEAFF.

At least ten counts were recorded for this clonotype. The rearrangement joins TRBV20-1 to TRBJ2-7, with D unclear. The CDR3 is 13 residues long. V lost 1 base and J lost 3, with 10 bases in between. Germline loops: CDR1 DFQATT, CDR2 SNEGSKA (reference sequence). CDR3 sequence reads: CSARGPGRYEQYF. The CDR3, as DNA: TGCAGTGCTAGAGGTCCTGGGCGCTACGAGCAGTACTTC.

This clonotype was found many times. The genes are TRBV7-3 and TRBJ2-7, with D possibly matching TRBD1 (5 bases). With 5 bases removed from V and 0 bases from J, the gap between germline ends came to 14 bases. The CDR3 extends over 15 amino acids. CDR1 and CDR2 (germline): SGHTA, FQGTGA. The CDR3 loop is CASSLGHDSSYEQYF. The CDR3 DNA sequence: TGTGCCAGCAGCCTAGGACACGATAGCTCCTACGAGCAGTACTTC.

The J gene is TRBJ2-7, the V gene TRBV4-1, with 10 bases that match TRBD2. The ends lost 0 bases at V and 7 bases at J; junction bases unmatched: 12. The germline V gene encodes CDR1 MGHRA and CDR2 YSYEKL. The CDR3 runs 17 residues. The CDR3 nucleotides are TGCGCCAGCAGCCAAGAGCTAGCGGGAGATTCAGCCTCGGAGCAGTACTTC. Translation gives CASSQELAGDSASEQYF.

The rearrangement uses TRBV12-3 or TRBV12-4 and TRBJ1-1, with D tentatively TRBD1 (6 bases). The CDR3 sequence is 13 residues long. V shed 5 bases and J shed 6 bases, with 13 bases lying between them. The CDR3 DNA reads TGTGCCAGCAGTGCACAGGGATGGGCTGAAGCTTTCTTT. Protein sequence: CASSAQGWAEAFF.

This clonotype was recorded at least ten times. The chain joins TRBV6-5 to TRBJ2-7, with 10 bases that match TRBD2. After removal of 2 bases from V and 3 bases from J, the junction contained 7 bases not matched to a gene. The germline V gene encodes CDR1 MNHEY and CDR2 SVGAGI. This CDR3 comprises 16 residues. CDR3 bases: TGTGCCAGCAGTTACCAAAGCGGGAGGGCCGTCTACGAGCAGTACTTC. Residues: CASSYQSGRAVYEQYF.

This clonotype was seen a handful of times. The rearrangement uses TRBV18 and TRBJ2-7; 9 nucleotides agree with TRBD1. V was pared by 2 bases and J by 6 bases, with 5 bases of the junction left unmatched. Germline V gene lookup returns CDR1 KGHSH and CDR2 LQKENI. The CDR3 spans 14 residues. The CDR3 spells CASSPVGQGREQYF. The CDR3 DNA sequence: TGTGCCAGCTCACCAGTGGGACAGGGTCGCGAGCAGTACTTC.

As regards this clonotype: A single base separates this from a much larger clone, so it may be a read error. The V and J genes are TRBV5-6 and TRBJ2-1; D not resolved. Trimming removed 2 bases at V and 10 bases at J, with 13 bases between. Germline lookup yields CDR1 SGHDT and CDR2 YYEEEE. The CDR3 totals 13 residues. CDR3 loop: CASSFPRAHEQFF. In nucleotides, the CDR3 is TGTGCCAGCAGCTTTCCCCGGGCCCACGAGCAGTTCTTC.

This clonotype was found many times. V and J are TRBV6-5 and TRBJ1-2, with D hard to call. This CDR3 contains 12 residues. V gave up 2 bases and J gave up 6 bases, with 7 bases separating them. Germline-derived CDR1 and CDR2 are MNHEY and SVGAGI. CDR3 nucleotides: TGTGCCAGCAGTTACGAAGGTAATGGCTACACCTTC. Its translation: CASSYEGNGYTF.